The 9 T cell receptor beta chains reported below all come from one sample, sequenced in a study of CD8 T cells in ankylosing spondylitis. General study points: Ankylosing spondylitis blood seemed to carry a telltale TCR beta motif made of several highly homologous variants.

TCRdb re-called the 5' RACE reads through MiXCR, storing one row per CDR3 protein. In the table there are some 140,000 distinct CDR3 sequences, 17% of which are singletons. For these receptors, no antigen is known. Source material: blood, either unsorted or a sorted T cell fraction (not recorded which). These TCRs come from a male donor with ankylosing spondylitis.

This clonotype has a handful of counts. This sequence joins TRBV6-2 or TRBV6-3 and TRBJ2-1; a possible D gene is TRBD1 (6 bases). The length of the CDR3 is 15 residues. V was cut by 4 bases and J by 7 bases, with 17 bases left in between. Germline V CDR1 and CDR2: MNHEY, SVGEGT. CDR3 sequence reads: CASSSPLTRGNEQFF. Written as DNA, the CDR3 is TGTGCCAGCAGTTCCCCCCTCACTAGGGGGAATGAGCAGTTCTTC.

The J gene is TRBJ2-1, the V gene TRBV4-1; 9 nucleotides match TRBD2. Looked up from germline, CDR1 is MGHRA and CDR2 is YSYEKL. V dropped 3 bases and J dropped 16; count of bases not matched to a gene: 19. The CDR3 contains 16 residues. The CDR3 region is CASSQAPGLAQIRQFF. The DNA of the CDR3 is TGCGCCAGCAGCCAGGCTCCGGGACTAGCACAAATCCGACAATTCTTC.

The table lists this clonotype with a few counts. V usage is TRBV7-9 and J usage is TRBJ2-1; D is ambiguous. V was clipped by 4 bases and J by 0 bases, with 16 bases between them. There are 17 residues in the CDR3. Germline assignment: CDR1 SEHNR and CDR2 FQNEAQ (reference sequence). The CDR3 region is CASSYRPLRSSYNEQFF. Written as DNA, the CDR3 is TGTGCCAGCAGCTACCGACCGCTAAGGAGCTCCTACAATGAGCAGTTCTTC. The whole variable domain, filled in from reference TRBV7-9 and TRBJ2-1, reads DTGVSQNPRHKITKRGQNVTFRCDPISEHNRLYWYRQTLGQGPEFLTYFQNEAQLEKSRLLSDRFSAERPKGSFSTLEIQRTEQGDSAMYLCASSYRPLRSSYNEQFFGPGTRLTVL.

The gene calls are TRBV27 and TRBJ2-3; D may be TRBD2 (5 bases). This CDR3 has 15 residues. Germline CDR1 is MNHEY and CDR2 is SMNVEV (reference sequence). V was trimmed by 6 bases and J by 0 bases, leaving 13 bases between them. Written as DNA, the CDR3 is TGTGCCAGCAGCGGCGGGTCGAGTAGCACAGATACGCAGTATTTT. Residues: CASSGGSSSTDTQYF.

This clonotype turned up a few times. The CDR3 here is CASSFPNYNEQFF. CDR3 nucleotides: TGTGCCAGCAGCTTCCCCAACTACAATGAGCAGTTCTTC. The chain carries TRBV7-9 and TRBJ2-1; D gene uncertain. The CDR3 spans 13 residues. Germline lookup yields CDR1 SEHNR and CDR2 FQNEAQ (reference sequence). V shed 3 bases and J shed 3 bases, with 6 bases lying between them.

The rearrangement links TRBV19 to TRBJ2-2, with D unresolved. Trimming removed 3 bases from V and 0 bases from J, with 11 bases in between. Germline values: CDR1 LNHDA, CDR2 SQIVND (reference sequence). CDR3 length equals 16 residues. The CDR3 spells CASSMVRDSNTGELFF. CDR3 nucleotide sequence: TGTGCCAGTAGTATGGTCCGAGACTCGAACACCGGGGAGCTGTTTTTT.

The chain carries TRBV9 and TRBJ1-6; D gene unclear. The V and J ends lost 0 bases and 3 bases respectively, with 10 bases between them. The CDR3 runs to 16 residues. Germline CDR1 reads SGDLS; CDR2 reads YYNGEE. CDR3 nucleotide sequence: TGTGCCAGCAGCGTAGTCGAGGGTGACTATAATTCACCCCTCCACTTT. As protein: CASSVVEGDYNSPLHF.

This clonotype was counted only a few times. J is TRBJ2-5 and V is TRBV5-1; 8 bases are shared with TRBD2. This CDR3 region has 19 residues. Germline V lookup: CDR1 SGHRS, CDR2 YFSETQ. The trim removed 2 bases at V and 4 bases at J, leaving 19 bases unmatched. The CDR3 sequence: CASSLPGGAGGIFRETQYF. DNA for the CDR3: TGCGCCAGCAGCTTACCCGGGGGGGCGGGAGGAATCTTCAGAGAGACCCAGTACTTC.

This clonotype came up many times. This chain links TRBV7-2 with TRBJ2-7, with D uncertain. Germline CDR1 is SGHTA and CDR2 is FQGNSA. This CDR3 has 13 amino acids. V lost 5 bases and J lost 0, with 8 bases in between. The CDR3 loop reads CASSLTPSYEQYF. CDR3 DNA sequence: TGTGCCAGCAGCCTGACACCCTCCTACGAGCAGTACTTC.